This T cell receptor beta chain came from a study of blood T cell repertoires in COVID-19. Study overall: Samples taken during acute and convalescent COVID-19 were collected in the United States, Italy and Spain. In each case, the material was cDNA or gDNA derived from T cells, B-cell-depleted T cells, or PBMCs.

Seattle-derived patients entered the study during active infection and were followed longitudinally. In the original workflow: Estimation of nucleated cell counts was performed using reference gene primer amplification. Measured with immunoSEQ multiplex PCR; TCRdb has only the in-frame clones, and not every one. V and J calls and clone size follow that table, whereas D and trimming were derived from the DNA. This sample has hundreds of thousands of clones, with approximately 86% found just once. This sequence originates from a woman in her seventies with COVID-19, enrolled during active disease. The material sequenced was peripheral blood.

The CDR3 sequence is CASSLGASFSYEQYF. In DNA, the CDR3 is TGCGCCAGCAGCTTGGGGGCTTCGTTCTCCTACGAGCAGTACTTC. This chain links TRBV5-1 with TRBJ2-7; D ambiguous. Trimming took 0 bases from V and 0 from J, leaving 10 bases between them. The CDR3 length is 15 residues. Germline V gene lookup returns CDR1 SGHRS and CDR2 YFSETQ.